This T cell receptor beta chain was sequenced during a study of CXCR3-negative and CXCR3-positive naive CD8 T cells. Study observations and caveats: Unlike memory cells, which differed, naive CXCR3-negative and CXCR3-positive cells had similar TRBV-TRBJ usage.

Each TRB cDNA library was prepared by 5' RACE (with UMI labels). From the 5' RACE reads, TCRdb lists one entry per CDR3 protein and no DNA. The sample table sets out about 130,000 distinct CDR3 sequences. By phenotype, naive CD8+ T cells were CD45RO-CCR7+CD27+CD95-. As to this clonotype: Its antigen remains unknown.

The receptor comes from a human donor in good health. Some clones in this sample may be carry-over from other donors' samples. Sequencing input: naive CXCR3- CD8+ T cells from blood. Documented subset: CD45RO-CCR7+CD27+CD95- naive CD8+ T cells lacking CXCR3 (TNR3-).

The CDR3 protein is CASSTLVYNSPLHF. The chain uses TRBV3-1 and TRBJ1-6. The CDR3 spans 14 residues. Germline lookup yields CDR1 LGHDT and CDR2 YNNKEL (reference sequence).